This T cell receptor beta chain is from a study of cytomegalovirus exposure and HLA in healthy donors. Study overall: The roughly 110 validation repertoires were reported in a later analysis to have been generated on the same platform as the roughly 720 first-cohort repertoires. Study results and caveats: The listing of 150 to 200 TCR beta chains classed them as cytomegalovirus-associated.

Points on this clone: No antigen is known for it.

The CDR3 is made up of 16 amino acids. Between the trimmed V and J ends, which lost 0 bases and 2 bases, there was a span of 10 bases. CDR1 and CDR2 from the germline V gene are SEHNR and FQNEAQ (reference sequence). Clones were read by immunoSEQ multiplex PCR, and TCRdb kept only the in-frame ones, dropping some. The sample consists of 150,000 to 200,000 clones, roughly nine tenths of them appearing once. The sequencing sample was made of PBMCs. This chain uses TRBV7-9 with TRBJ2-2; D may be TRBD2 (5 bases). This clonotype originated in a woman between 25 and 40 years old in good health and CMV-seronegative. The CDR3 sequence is CASSLADRGNTGELFF. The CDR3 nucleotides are TGTGCCAGCAGCTTAGCGGATCGGGGTAACACCGGGGAGCTGTTTTTT.